The 10 T cell receptor beta chains below were found in one sample sequenced in a study of post-analysis software for immune sequencing data. General study findings and limits: Higher frequency in patients than in controls was seen for roughly five TRBV segments, with TRBV5-6, TRBV5-1 and TRBV20-1 among them.

Their cognate antigens are unknown. The TCR beta cDNA libraries carried unique molecular identifiers. TCRdb analysed the PCR reads with MiXCR anew, one entry per CDR3 protein. The sample has a few hundred thousand distinct CDR3 sequences; less than 40% are singletons. Material: blood. The receptor source for this set is a girl between 5 and 17 years old with multiple sclerosis.

This clonotype was counted ten times or more. V usage is TRBV14 and J usage is TRBJ1-2; TRBD1 matches 8 bases. The trim removed 4 bases at V and 5 bases at J, leaving 9 bases unmatched. This CDR3 contains 15 residues. Germline V gives CDR1 SGHDN, CDR2 FVKESK. Written as DNA, the CDR3 is TGTGCCAGCAGCCTATCCGGGACAGGACGGTATGGCTACACCTTC. Translating it yields CASSLSGTGRYGYTF. Based on the CDR3 plus reference TRBV14 and TRBJ1-2, the full variable domain is EAGVTQFPSHSVIEKGQTVTLRCDPISGHDNLYWYRRVMGKEIKFLLHFVKESKQDESGMPNNRFLAERTGGTYSTLKVQPAELEDSGVYFCASSLSGTGRYGYTFGSGTRLTVV.

This clonotype was seen many times. The CDR3 nucleotides are TGTGCCAGCAGCTTGGACGGCCGAGGCGATCAGCCCCAGCATTTT. Its translation is CASSLDGRGDQPQHF. This chain connects TRBV5-6 to TRBJ1-5; D is unclear. The germline CDR1 and CDR2 sequences are SGHDT and YYEEEE. This CDR3 is 15 amino acids long. Trimming removed 0 bases from V and 5 bases from J, with 12 bases in between.

This clonotype was recorded at least ten times. The rearrangement joins TRBV7-2 to TRBJ2-1; TRBD1 is a possible D gene (6 bases). The CDR3 has 15 residues. CDR1 and CDR2 from the germline V gene are SGHTA and FQGNSA. The ends were cut back, 1 base at V and 6 bases at J, with 13 bases in the middle. The CDR3 DNA is TGTGCCAGCAGCTTAGGGGCAGGGGAATTCAATGAGCAGTTCTTC. Protein: CASSLGAGEFNEQFF.

This clonotype was observed many times. This chain connects TRBV15 to TRBJ2-1; D is perhaps TRBD1 or TRBD2 (6 bases each). The V end lost 0 bases, the J end lost 12 bases, and 15 bases lay between the germline ends. CDR3 length: 14 residues. Germline V gene sequence: CDR1 LNHNV, CDR2 YYDKDF (reference sequence). The CDR3 protein is CATSRDQGGRRQFF. The CDR3 coding sequence is TGTGCCACCAGCAGAGATCAAGGGGGGCGGAGGCAGTTCTTC.

This clonotype was detected only once. A much larger clone differs from this one at a single base, so this may be a read error. The V call is TRBV12-3 or TRBV12-4, the J call TRBJ2-1, with TRBD2 as a possible D gene (6 bases). V was trimmed by 6 bases and J by 2 bases, leaving 14 bases between them. The CDR3 totals 15 residues. This CDR3 reads CASSGRRGTYNEQFF. The CDR3 nucleotides read TGTGCCAGCAGCGGACGGCGGGGTACCTACAATGAGCAGTTCTTC.

V is TRBV29-1 and J is TRBJ2-3, with a weak D call TRBD2 (5 bases). Germline lookup yields CDR1 SQVTM and CDR2 ANQGSEA. V gave up 0 bases and J gave up 1 base, with 17 bases separating them. The CDR3 is 17 amino acids. The CDR3 DNA reads TGCAGCGTTGAAGATCTTTCAGGACTCCCAGGCACAGATACGCAGTATTTT. It codes for CSVEDLSGLPGTDTQYF.

Note on this clonotype: A single base separates this from a much larger clone, so it may be a read error. The CDR3 region has the DNA TGTGCCAGCAGCGAACGGGACGGATCCTCCAATGGCTACACCTTC. Translation: CASSERDGSSNGYTF. V and J are TRBV7-2 and TRBJ1-2; D perhaps matches TRBD1 (5 bases). Germline V gives CDR1 SGHTA, CDR2 FQGNSA. The CDR3 contains 15 residues. Trimming left V 5 bases short and J 6 bases short, with 19 bases between.

This clonotype was seen many times. The CDR3 coding sequence is TGTGCCAGCAGCAAACTAGCGGGACTCTCCTACGAGCAGTACTTC. Residues: CASSKLAGLSYEQYF. This chain uses TRBV21-1 with TRBJ2-7; the table calls TRBD2, which could not be checked here. TRBV21-1 is assigned pseudogene status. The CDR3 loop spans 15 amino acids.

This clonotype occurred a few times. The J gene is TRBJ1-1, the V gene TRBV7-9; perhaps TRBD1 as D (5 bases). CDR3 length: 14 residues. V shed 7 bases and J shed 3 bases, with 15 bases lying between them. Germline assignment: CDR1 SEHNR and CDR2 FQNEAQ (reference sequence). CDR3 amino acids: CASTESLRDTEAFF. The CDR3 nucleotides read TGTGCCAGCACCGAAAGCCTCAGGGACACTGAAGCTTTCTTT.

In this sample, this clonotype turned up once. The rearrangement joins TRBV7-2 to TRBJ2-4; D is unresolved. The J call may be incorrect, as the DNA end agrees better with TRBJ2-7. CDR1 is SGHTA, CDR2 FQGNSA, per germline. CDR3 length: 14 residues. The CDR3 DNA follows: TGTGCCAGCAGCCAACGTTGGGCCAGCTACGAGCAGTACTTC. Residues: CASSQRWASYEQYF.